This T cell receptor (beta chain) was sequenced for a study of cytomegalovirus exposure and HLA in healthy donors. 60 Vbeta and 13 Jbeta primers were used in PCR. The protocol was immunoSEQ multiplex PCR, while the TCRdb copy is restricted to in-frame clones and leaves out a portion. The sample holds tens of thousands of clones, almost 85% seen once. The germline V gene encodes CDR1 SGHNT and CDR2 YENEEA. This CDR3 contains 13 residues. The ends were cut back, 5 bases at V and 0 bases at J, with 7 bases in the middle. This clone was picked up one time. The receptor's source is a woman in her late teens or twenties in good health and CMV-seropositive. This chain joins TRBV11-3 and TRBJ1-1; unclear D gene. The sequenced sample consisted of PBMCs. The CDR3, as DNA: TGTGCCAGCAGCCCGGGTATGAACACTGAAGCTTTCTTT. Translation gives CASSPGMNTEAFF.